This T cell receptor beta chain was identified in a study of beta chain features in type 1 diabetes (dated by TCRdb to about 2018). Broadly, across the study: Mean age, gender distribution, total cell number and subset yield were not different between patients and healthy donors. Whereas all 30 or so donors provided naive and central memory subsets, regulatory and stem cell-like memory subsets were isolated from just 8 patients and about 8 healthy donors. The study compared the TCRB repertoires of sorted circulating CD4+ T cell subsets in recently diagnosed type 1 diabetes patients with those in matched healthy donors. A total of some 100,000,000 sorted cells were examined across all samples, and the number of cells per subset was strongly correlated with RNA yield. Findings and caveats that apply to the study as a whole: PCR might favor shorter templates, but patient and control samples were amplified and corrected together, so any skew would affect both groups equally. HLA sub-analyses involved small numbers of individuals, so any influence of HLA type on TCRB rearrangement remained unresolved. Type 1 diabetes patients showed a moderate but significant shortening of TCRB CDR3 length in all four CD4+ subsets. At VDJ recombination sites, type 1 diabetes patients had fewer insertions and more deleted nucleotides, which implies abnormalities in thymic rearrangement. Naive, central memory and regulatory TCRB repertoires appeared more similar among patients than among healthy donors. Because cDNA was sequenced instead of genomic DNA, highly expressing activated cells could be over-represented, though the groups showed no difference in activation or CD3 levels.

About this clone itself: There is no known antigen for this receptor. Base qualities are not at hand, and no much larger clone is one base apart.

V and J lose 2 bases and 6 bases, and a span of 8 bases separates them. Looking up the germline V gene yields CDR1 SGDLS and CDR2 YYNGEE. The CDR3 runs 12 amino acids, cysteine and phenylalanine included. The entry retains the CDR3 DNA only, 36 bases that are in frame from base 1. The High Capacity cDNA Reverse Transcription Kit was used to reverse transcribe all of the isolated RNA, meaning that expressed TCRB transcripts were what got sequenced. Deep immunoSEQ sequencing was applied to naive, central memory and regulatory T cell samples, giving an average of around 3.8 million total reads per sample. Sorted cells were lysed in RLT buffer and RNA was extracted with DNase-treated RNeasy Micro or Mini kits, depending on cell number. Each cell subset was processed on its own to prevent cross-contamination, while patient and healthy donor samples were processed together. The immunoSEQ multiplex PCR was used to amplify TCRB sequences from cDNA, yielding 87-bp fragments that span the CDR3 region. Sequencing of the amplicons was performed on the Illumina HiSeq platform. Processing in the source paper ran as follows. Synthetic template baselines were used to correct PCR bias computationally, reads within Hamming distance 2 were collapsed together, and singletons that could not be merged were discarded. By aligning reads against IMGT, V, D and J genes, CDR3 length, and insertions or deletions at six rearrangement sites were assigned. Within each subset, clonotype counts were normalized to the number of sorted cells before true diversity and Gini coefficients were calculated with the tcR R package. Repertoire sharing was quantified using the overlap coefficient calculated on TCRB nucleotide sequences. As a proxy for the pre-selection repertoire, out-of-frame TCRB sequences from naive cells were analyzed. Here the immuneACCESS table is served through TCRdb, limited to in-frame sequences with V and J called. Missing clones are a known gap in these copies; in checked studies unresolved V genes cover under half, and the rest lacks a known reason. That table is the source of V, J and clone size, and D and trimming were worked out from the DNA. The sample includes more than 550,000 clones, with over 11% observed a single time. The ten largest clones capture around 0.04% of the sample.

Each donor gave one peripheral blood draw, averaging about 100 mL, which was collected into heparinised tubes. Using a panel that included CD45RO, CCR7, CD25, CD127, CD95 and CD27, naive, central memory, regulatory and stem cell-like memory CD4+ T cells were sorted on a BD FACSAria II. Every sorted population had a purity above 98%. Right away, PBMCs were isolated by Lymphoprep density gradient centrifugation and were stained directly, with no culture step. So that batch effects would be minimized, each experiment stained and sorted samples in pairs, pairing one healthy donor with one patient. The chain is made from TRBV9 and TRBJ1-2; no D segment can be confidently identified. Sequenced input: naive CD4+ T cells from blood. According to the study, the label for this sample's cell subset or site signals: true naive CD4+ T cells. The origin of this receptor is a man younger than 35 with type 1 diabetes. The nucleotide sequence reads as follows: TGTGCCAGCAGCGTGGACGTAAATGGCTACACCTTC. Translated, this is CASSVDVNGYTF.